This passage covers 9 T cell receptor beta chains from one sample sequenced in a study of Graves' ophthalmopathy and Graves' hyperthyroidism. RNA transcripts provided the template for amplifying TCR beta CDR3 regions. Amplification began with first-round RT-PCR using HTBI primers, then second-round multiplex PCR was performed. TCRdb re-derived calls from the multiplex PCR reads in MiXCR, one entry per CDR3 protein. The sample records a few hundred thousand distinct CDR3 sequences, over 15% being singletons. Input material: peripheral blood. The receptors shown here come from a woman aged 18-30 years with stable Graves' hyperthyroidism.

This clonotype was picked up one time. This may stem from a read error, because a much larger clone lies one nucleotide away. The CDR3 loop reads CSAPTRLAGGETQDF. The CDR3 coding sequence is TGCAGTGCTCCGACCCGGCTAGCGGGGGGTGAGACCCAGGACTTC. V usage is TRBV20-1 and J usage is TRBJ2-5; the match to TRBD2 covers 11 bases. Germline loops: CDR1 DFQATT, CDR2 SNEGSKA (reference sequence). There are 15 residues in the CDR3.

This clonotype was recorded many times. The chain carries TRBV4-2 and TRBJ2-5; D may be TRBD1 (6 bases). Germline V gene lookup returns CDR1 LGHNA and CDR2 YNFKEQ. CDR3 length: 13 residues. The germline V and J ends were trimmed by 4 bases and 4 bases, with 10 bases remaining between them. CDR3 amino acids: CASSRIRGETQYF. The DNA for the CDR3 is TGTGCCAGCAGCCGTATCAGGGGAGAGACCCAGTACTTC.

Ten or more counts support this clonotype. J is TRBJ2-2 and V is TRBV12-3 or TRBV12-4; TRBD2 matches at 10 bases. The CDR3 has 17 residues. The V segment lost 5 bases and the J segment 0 bases; nucleotides outside the gene matches: 6. The CDR3 loop is CASSPRLAGTNTGELFF. CDR3 bases: TGTGCCAGCAGTCCCCGACTAGCGGGCACGAACACCGGGGAGCTGTTTTTT.

This clonotype was detected a few times. The genes are TRBV7-8 and TRBJ2-7, with a weak D call TRBD2 (7 bases). The CDR3 runs to 15 residues. Trimming took 6 bases from V and 6 from J, leaving 21 bases between them. Germline V gene lookup returns CDR1 SGHVS and CDR2 FQNEAQ. The CDR3 coding sequence is TGTGCCAGCAGAATAGGGGGGGGGCTATTCGCCGAGCAGTACTTC. Its translation is CASRIGGGLFAEQYF.

Many counts were recorded for this clonotype. The chain uses TRBV19 and TRBJ1-5; D uncertain. Looked up from germline, CDR1 is LNHDA and CDR2 is SQIVND (reference sequence). The V end was cut by 1 base, the J end by 3 bases, with 16 bases between. CDR3 size: 17 residues. DNA for the CDR3: TGTGCCAGTAGTATAGTGGCAGGTCTTGCTACCAATCAGCCCCAGCATTTT. This encodes CASSIVAGLATNQPQHF.

This clonotype was counted at least ten times. The chain uses TRBV29-1 and TRBJ2-7, with 8 bases that match TRBD1. Trimming took 4 bases from V and 7 from J; bases not matched to a gene: 18. Germline CDR1 reads SQVTM; CDR2 reads ANQGSEA. This CDR3 is built from 16 residues. The chain's CDR3 is CSVAGGSRQGANEQYF. The CDR3 nucleotides read TGCAGCGTTGCAGGGGGATCGAGGCAGGGGGCTAATGAGCAGTACTTC.

This clonotype has a count of ten or more. This chain joins TRBV12-3 or TRBV12-4 and TRBJ1-2; 8 nucleotides line up with TRBD1. The CDR3 is 16 amino acids. J lost 4 bases, V lost 5 bases, and 12 bases had no gene match. The CDR3 here is CASSPRGRGLSYGYTF. The CDR3 DNA is TGTGCCAGCAGTCCCCGGGGCAGGGGGCTTAGCTATGGCTACACCTTC.

Ten or more counts support this clonotype. This chain uses TRBV4-1 with TRBJ1-2; D unresolved. Trimming pared 1 base from V and 6 bases from J, leaving 15 bases between. The CDR3 has 15 residues. Germline V gives CDR1 MGHRA, CDR2 YSYEKL. CDR3 residues: CASSQATVIRDGYTF. The CDR3 coding sequence is TGCGCCAGCAGCCAAGCGACGGTAATTCGGGATGGCTACACCTTC.

This chain joins TRBV7-2 and TRBJ1-6; perhaps TRBD1 as D (5 bases). The germline gives CDR1 SGHTA, CDR2 FQGNSA. This CDR3 comprises 15 residues. Between the trimmed V and J ends, which lost 3 bases and 10 bases, there was a span of 16 bases. The CDR3 region is CASSFVRTTKSPLHF. The CDR3 DNA sequence: TGTGCCAGCAGCTTCGTCCGGACAACCAAATCACCCCTCCACTTT.